The clone carrying this TCR beta chain was seen only a few times. Its antigen remains unknown. The data were obtained in a study of response to subunit inactivated influenza vaccine. TCRdb analysed the RT-PCR reads with MiXCR anew, one entry per CDR3 protein. Of approximately 290,000 distinct CDR3 sequences listed, approximately 23% are singletons. The V end was cut by 6 bases, the J end by 5 bases, with 13 bases between. The CDR3 sequence is 13 residues long. Germline values: CDR1 MNHNS, CDR2 SASEGT. Findings and limits, study-wide: Only a handful of new T cells, the authors suggested, are recruited with each seasonal influenza vaccination.

The sequenced sample was PBMCs from blood, obtained about 20 months after vaccination. This rearrangement joins TRBV6-1 to TRBJ1-1; D perhaps matches TRBD1 (6 bases). This sequence originates from a man aged 50 to 75 who received an inactivated influenza vaccine. The CDR3 sequence: CASSIQGMTEAFF. The CDR3 region has the DNA TGTGCCAGCAGCATACAGGGAATGACTGAAGCTTTCTTT.